This TCR beta chain stems from a study of blood T cell repertoires in COVID-19 (dated by TCRdb to 2020 to 2022). About the investigation overall: Samples from collaborators originated in the United States, Italy and Spain and spanned both the acute and convalescent phases of COVID-19. The material from the prospective study consisted of cDNA or gDNA derived from T cells, B-cell-depleted T cells, or PBMCs. The dataset comprised deeply sampled blood TCRbeta repertoires from subjects exposed to, actively infected with, or recovered from COVID-19. The repertoires were released in a freely available public database intended as a resource for research on the immune response to SARS-CoV-2. The samples were drawn from two sources: the first 160 participants of the ongoing ImmuneRACE study, and 1,000 to 1,500 subjects contributed by 6 global collaborators. A de-identified subject ID, COVID-19 status, age in years and sex were almost always included in the sample metadata. HLA class I and class II types, where available, came from metadata supplied by the sample provider rather than from assay-based typing. Results the study describes overall, beyond this receptor: Clinical and demographic metadata were provided uncurated, with the amount varying by source and participant.

Collaborating institutions collected whole blood in K2EDTA tubes following their own protocols. For TCRbeta analysis, collaborator samples were shipped as frozen whole blood, as isolated PBMCs, or as DNA extracted from either sample type. TCRbeta CDR3 regions were amplified from genomic DNA using the immunoSEQ Assay, a bias-controlled multiplex PCR. Per the source publication's procedure: The number of nucleated cells in each sample was estimated from the amplification of reference gene primers within the assay. To quantify the absolute abundance of each unique TCRbeta CDR3 rearrangement, sequence reads were collapsed and filtered. For each sample, productive Simpson clonality was calculated as the square root of Simpson's diversity index over productive rearrangements. TCRdb mirrors the immuneACCESS table, restricted to in-frame sequences. Some clones are absent from its copies; in checked studies, under half trace to an unresolved V gene, and the reason for the others is unknown. V and J calls and clone size come straight from that table; D and trimming were deduced from the DNA. This sample gives 50,000 to 80,000 clones in total; more than 60% of them show up just once. Together, the top ten hold roughly 4.8% of the sample.

Counted from cysteine to phenylalanine, this CDR3 has 13 amino acids. Left in the record is the CDR3 DNA by itself, 39 bases read in frame from the first base. Trimming costs V 1 base and J 8 bases, and their ends lie 8 bases apart. CDR1 and CDR2, per the germline V gene, are SGHTA and FQGNSA. A word on this clone: Its antigen remains undetermined. No clone much larger than this one lies a single base away; base qualities are absent.

Specimen: peripheral blood. The receptor chain draws on TRBV7-2 and TRBJ1-4; there is no confident call for the D gene. The sequence derives from a human donor in a cohort sampled during active COVID-19. Here the CDR3 is given as CASSLVGGEKLFF. The sequenced DNA is TGTGCCAGCAGCTTAGTAGGCGGGGAAAAACTGTTTTTT.